The clone carrying this TCR beta chain was detected many times. The hyperthyroidism patients had all been newly diagnosed, and their disease duration was under 2 months. Their ages ranged from 18 to 65 years. The data stem from a study of T cells in Graves' hyperthyroidism and ophthalmopathy. In germline, CDR1 is DFQATT, CDR2 SNEGSKA (reference sequence). V was clipped by 2 bases and J by 2 bases; unmatched bases: 3. The length of the CDR3 is 15 residues. Template material for amplifying TCR beta CDR3 regions consisted of RNA transcripts. The TCR CDR3 first-round RT-PCR relied on the HTBI primer set. Via MiXCR, TCRdb re-called the multiplex PCR reads, giving one row per CDR3 protein. The data hold about 270,000 distinct CDR3 sequences, with 12% to 15% observed a single time.

Sequencing was carried out using blood. The TCR originated in a woman in her forties or fifties with Graves' hyperthyroidism that later progressed to Graves' ophthalmopathy. The gene calls are TRBV20-1 and TRBJ2-1; 10 nucleotides align to TRBD2. Written as DNA, the CDR3 is TGCAGTGCTAGACTAGCGGGAGCAGCCTACAATGAGCAGTTCTTC. It translates to CSARLAGAAYNEQFF.